This entry lists 17 T cell receptor beta chains sequenced from one sample in a study of blood T cell repertoires in COVID-19. Using immunoSEQ multiplex PCR, the repertoire was profiled, and TCRdb retains in-frame clones only, with some absent. The sample has approximately 150,000 clones, around four fifths seen once. Material for sequencing was PBMCs or T cells enriched from blood (not recorded which). The receptor source for this set is a woman aged 45-65 years who had recovered from COVID-19.

The chain uses TRBV27 and TRBJ2-1; 12 positions match TRBD2. CDR1 and CDR2 from the germline V gene are MNHEY and SMNVEV (reference sequence). The junction had 5 bases not matched to a gene; V was cut back by 2 bases and J by 9 bases. CDR3 length: 15 residues. The CDR3, as DNA: TGTGCCAGCAGTTTAGAGACTAGCGGGGGCGGTGAGCAGTTCTTC. Translation: CASSLETSGGGEQFF.

J is TRBJ2-7 and V is TRBV4-2; 7 bases line up with TRBD1. The CDR3 totals 15 residues. V was clipped by 2 bases and J by 7 bases; unmatched bases: 11. Germline V gene sequence: CDR1 LGHNA, CDR2 YNFKEQ. Here the CDR3 DNA reads TGTGCCAGCAGCCAACTTGAGGGGGCGGGTGGAGAGCAGTACTTC. This sequence encodes CASSQLEGAGGEQYF.

The DNA for the CDR3 is TGTGCCAGCAGCTTAGTAGCGGGAGGCCCCTACGAGCAGTACTTC. Translating it yields CASSLVAGGPYEQYF. This chain uses TRBV7-2 with TRBJ2-7; 10 bases map to TRBD2. Germline lookup yields CDR1 SGHTA and CDR2 FQGNSA. The CDR3 spans 15 residues. After removal of 1 base from V and 2 bases from J, the junction contained 2 bases not matched to a gene.

This chain connects TRBV5-1 to TRBJ2-5, with a weak D call TRBD1 (5 bases). The CDR3 sequence is 17 residues long. Germline CDR1 is SGHRS and CDR2 is YFSETQ. The V end was cut by 7 bases, the J end by 1 base, with 23 bases between. The CDR3 region has the DNA TGCGCCAGCGTCTTCTCTACAGGCGCCCTGTCCCAAGAGACCCAGTACTTC. This translates into CASVFSTGALSQETQYF.

The chain has TRBV19 and TRBJ1-4; D is perhaps TRBD1 (5 bases). There are 16 residues in the CDR3. Germline V CDR1 and CDR2: LNHDA, SQIVND (reference sequence). V shed 4 bases and J shed 0 bases, with 12 bases lying between them. DNA for the CDR3: TGTGCCAGTAGTAGCGGGACGGTAACAACTAATGAAAAACTGTTTTTT. Protein product: CASSSGTVTTNEKLFF.

The chain carries TRBV19 and TRBJ2-7; D possibly corresponds to TRBD2 (6 bases). The CDR3 length is 13 residues. Germline loops: CDR1 LNHDA, CDR2 SQIVND (reference sequence). V lost 6 bases to trimming and J lost 2 bases, with 11 bases between them. The CDR3 is CASRAAGTYEQYF. CDR3 sequence (DNA): TGTGCCAGTAGAGCGGCGGGGACCTACGAGCAGTACTTC.

The J gene is TRBJ2-7, the V gene TRBV3-1 (or the pseudogene TRBV3-2); 10 nucleotides match TRBD2. CDR1 LGHDT and CDR2 YNNKEL come from the germline V gene (reference sequence). The junction had 6 bases not matched to a gene; V was cut back by 3 bases and J by 4 bases. The CDR3 sequence is 15 residues long. The CDR3 nucleotides are TGTGCCAGCAGCCACACATTAGCGGGAGGATACGAGCAGTACTTC. Protein product: CASSHTLAGGYEQYF.

This chain joins TRBV2 and TRBJ1-1; weak D call: TRBD1 (6 bases). This CDR3 contains 12 residues. The V end lost 6 bases, the J end lost 12 bases, and 17 bases lay between the germline ends. Germline lookup yields CDR1 SNHLY and CDR2 FYNNEI. The CDR3 sequence is CASRYRAGESFF. The CDR3 DNA follows: TGTGCCAGCAGGTATAGGGCAGGGGAATCTTTCTTT.

The V gene is TRBV5-1, the J gene TRBJ1-5, with D tentatively TRBD1 (6 bases). The CDR3 has 14 residues. Germline V gene data show CDR1 as SGHRS and CDR2 as YFSETQ. The V end was cut by 0 bases, the J end by 7 bases, with 11 bases between. For the CDR3, the DNA is TGCGCCAGCAGCTTGGATTCAGGGGTGCAGCCCCAGCATTTT. Translating gives CASSLDSGVQPQHF. The whole variable domain, remainder taken from reference TRBV5-1 and TRBJ1-5, is KAGVTQTPRYLIKTRGQQVTLSCSPISGHRSVSWYQQTPGQGLQFLFEYFSETQRNKGNFPGRFSGRQFSNSRSEMNVSTLELGDSALYLCASSLDSGVQPQHFGDGTRLSIL.

The V call is TRBV7-9, the J call TRBJ2-7; 7 nucleotides agree with TRBD1. The germline V gene has CDR1 SEHNR and CDR2 FQNEAQ (reference sequence). V trimming: 0 bases; J trimming: 4 bases; junction bases outside the gene matches: 12. There are 17 residues in the CDR3. The CDR3 DNA is TGTGCCAGCAGCTTAGCGTCTTGGCAGGGGGAAGGATACGAGCAGTACTTC. Protein sequence: CASSLASWQGEGYEQYF.

This clone has only a few counts. The chain is built from TRBV11-2 and TRBJ1-3; D is possibly TRBD1 (6 bases). The CDR3 extends over 15 amino acids. Trimming cost V 0 bases and J 4 bases, with 10 bases left between them. The germline CDR1 and CDR2 sequences are SGHAT and FQNNGV. CDR3 in DNA: TGTGCCAGCAGCTTAGAAGGGGGATTCGGAAACACCATATATTTT. Protein sequence: CASSLEGGFGNTIYF.

The V gene is TRBV15, the J gene TRBJ1-6; a weak D match, TRBD1 (5 bases). Trimming left V 3 bases short and J 9 bases short, with 21 bases between. This CDR3 is built from 17 residues. Germline CDR1 is LNHNV and CDR2 is YYDKDF (reference sequence). CDR3 sequence (DNA): TGTGCCACCAGCAGGGCAACAGGTACGAGGAATGCTTCACCCCTCCACTTT. Protein product: CATSRATGTRNASPLHF. Drawing the rest from reference TRBV15 and TRBJ1-6, the complete variable domain is DAMVIQNPRYQVTQFGKPVTLSCSQTLNHNVMYWYQQKSSQAPKLLFHYYDKDFNNEADTPDNFQSRRPNTSFCFLDIRSPGLGDTAMYLCATSRATGTRNASPLHFGNGTRLTVT.

The rearrangement links TRBV2 to TRBJ2-4; D is unresolved. The V gene lost 5 bases and the J gene lost 0 bases, with 11 bases spanning the gap. The CDR3 runs 15 residues. CDR1 and CDR2 (germline): SNHLY, FYNNEI. Here the CDR3 DNA reads TGTGCCAGCAGTCCAGACATTGTAGCCAAAAACATTCAGTACTTC. Translating gives CASSPDIVAKNIQYF.

The chain joins TRBV28 to TRBJ1-2; 7 bases line up with TRBD1. Germline V gives CDR1 MDHEN, CDR2 SYDVKM. V shed 9 bases, J shed 8 bases, and the junction held 12 bases outside the gene matches. CDR3 size: 13 residues. For the CDR3, the DNA is TGTGCCAGTTCCGACAGGGCATCGGAAGGCTACACCTTC. Encoded protein: CASSDRASEGYTF.

This chain links TRBV3-1 (or the pseudogene TRBV3-2) with TRBJ1-5; TRBD1 might be the D (6 bases). The CDR3 consists of 15 residues. Per the germline V gene, CDR1 is LGHDT and CDR2 is YNNKEL (reference sequence). Trimming pared 1 base from V and 6 bases from J, leaving 13 bases between. The CDR3 DNA sequence: TGTGCCAGCAGCCAAGTGCCAGGGGTCGGTCAGCCCCAGCATTTT. It is translated as CASSQVPGVGQPQHF.

The V call is TRBV12-5, the J call TRBJ1-1; D remains unclear. Trimming took 1 base from V and 1 from J, leaving 7 bases between them. The V gene's germline CDR1 is LGHNT and CDR2 FRNRAP. The CDR3 covers 14 residues. The CDR3 loop is CASGLDFTNTEAFF. The CDR3 DNA reads TGTGCTAGTGGTTTGGACTTCACGAACACTGAAGCTTTCTTT.

The CDR3 bases are TGCAGCGTTCGGGGGAGGTTCTACAATGAGCAGTTCTTC. It is translated as CSVRGRFYNEQFF. The chain recombines TRBV29-1 with TRBJ2-1; D is possibly TRBD2 (6 bases). The CDR3 is 13 amino acids. From germline, CDR1 is SQVTM and CDR2 ANQGSEA. Deletions cut 5 bases from V and 3 bases from J, with 11 bases between.